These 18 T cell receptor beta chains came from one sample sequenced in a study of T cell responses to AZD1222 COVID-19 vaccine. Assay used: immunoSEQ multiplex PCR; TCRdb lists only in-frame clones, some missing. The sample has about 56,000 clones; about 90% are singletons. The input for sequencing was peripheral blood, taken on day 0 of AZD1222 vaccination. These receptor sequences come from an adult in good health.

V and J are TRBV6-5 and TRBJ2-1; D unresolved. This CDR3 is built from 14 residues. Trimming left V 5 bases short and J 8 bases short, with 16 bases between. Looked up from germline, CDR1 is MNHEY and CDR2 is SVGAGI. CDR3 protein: CASSPRLQADEQFF. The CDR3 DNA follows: TGTGCCAGCAGTCCCCGACTTCAGGCCGATGAGCAGTTCTTC.

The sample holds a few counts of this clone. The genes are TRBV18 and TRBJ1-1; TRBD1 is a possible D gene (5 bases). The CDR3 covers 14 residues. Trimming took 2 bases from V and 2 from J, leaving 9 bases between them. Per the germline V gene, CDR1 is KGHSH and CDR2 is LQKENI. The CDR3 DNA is TGTGCCAGCTCACCAGGACAATTCAACACTGAAGCTTTCTTT. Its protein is CASSPGQFNTEAFF.

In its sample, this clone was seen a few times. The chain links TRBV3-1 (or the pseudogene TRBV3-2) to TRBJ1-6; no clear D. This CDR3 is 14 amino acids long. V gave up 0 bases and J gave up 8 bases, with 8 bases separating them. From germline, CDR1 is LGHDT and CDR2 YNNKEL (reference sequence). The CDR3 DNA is TGTGCCAGCAGCCAAGAGGGGTTCGATTCACCCCTCCACTTT. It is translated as CASSQEGFDSPLHF.

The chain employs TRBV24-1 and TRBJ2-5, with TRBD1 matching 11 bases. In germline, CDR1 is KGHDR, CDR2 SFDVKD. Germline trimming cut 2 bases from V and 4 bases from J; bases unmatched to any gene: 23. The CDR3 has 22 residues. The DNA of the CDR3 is TGTGCCACCAGTGATTGGGGGGATACGGGACAGGGGGTTCTTTTCCCCACAGAGACCCAGTACTTC. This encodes CATSDWGDTGQGVLFPTETQYF.

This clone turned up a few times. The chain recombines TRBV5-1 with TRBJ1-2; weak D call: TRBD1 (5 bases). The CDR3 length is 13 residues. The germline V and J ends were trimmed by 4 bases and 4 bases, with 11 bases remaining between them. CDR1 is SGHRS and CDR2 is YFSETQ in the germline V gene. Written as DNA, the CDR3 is TGCGCCAGCAGCATGGACACTCCCTATGGCTACACCTTC. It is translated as CASSMDTPYGYTF.

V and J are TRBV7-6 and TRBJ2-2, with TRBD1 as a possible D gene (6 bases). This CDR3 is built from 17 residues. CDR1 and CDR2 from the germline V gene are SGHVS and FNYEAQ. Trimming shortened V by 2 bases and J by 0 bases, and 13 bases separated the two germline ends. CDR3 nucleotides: TGTGCCAGCAGCTTATTTGGGACAACGGCGAACACCGGGGAGCTGTTTTTT. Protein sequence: CASSLFGTTANTGELFF.

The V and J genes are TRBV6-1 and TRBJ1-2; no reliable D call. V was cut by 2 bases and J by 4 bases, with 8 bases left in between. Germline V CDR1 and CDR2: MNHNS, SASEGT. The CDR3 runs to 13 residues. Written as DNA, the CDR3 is TGTGCCAGCAGTGAATTAGGTCCCTATGGCTACACCTTC. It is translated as CASSELGPYGYTF.

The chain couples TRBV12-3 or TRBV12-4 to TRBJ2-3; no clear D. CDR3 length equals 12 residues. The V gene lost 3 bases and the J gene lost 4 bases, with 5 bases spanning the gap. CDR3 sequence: CASSFSADTQYF. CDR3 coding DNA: TGTGCCAGCAGTTTTTCGGCAGATACGCAGTATTTT.

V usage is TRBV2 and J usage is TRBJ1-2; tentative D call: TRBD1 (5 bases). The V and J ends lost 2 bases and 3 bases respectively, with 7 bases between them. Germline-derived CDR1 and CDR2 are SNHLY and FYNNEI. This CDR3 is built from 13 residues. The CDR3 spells CASSEQGDYGYTF. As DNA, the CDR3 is TGTGCCAGCAGTGAACAGGGTGACTATGGCTACACCTTC. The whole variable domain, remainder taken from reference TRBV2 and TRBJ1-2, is EPEVTQTPSHQVTQMGQEVILRCVPISNHLYFYWYRQILGQKVEFLVSFYNNEISEKSEIFDDQFSVERPDGSNFTLKIRSTKLEDSAMYFCASSEQGDYGYTFGSGTRLTVV.

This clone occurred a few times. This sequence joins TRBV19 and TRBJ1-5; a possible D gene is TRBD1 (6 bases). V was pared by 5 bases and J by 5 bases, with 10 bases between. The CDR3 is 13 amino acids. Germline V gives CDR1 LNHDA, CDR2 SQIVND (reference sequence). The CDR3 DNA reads TGTGCCAGTAGTTTAGGGGGGGATCAGCCCCAGCATTTT. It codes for CASSLGGDQPQHF.

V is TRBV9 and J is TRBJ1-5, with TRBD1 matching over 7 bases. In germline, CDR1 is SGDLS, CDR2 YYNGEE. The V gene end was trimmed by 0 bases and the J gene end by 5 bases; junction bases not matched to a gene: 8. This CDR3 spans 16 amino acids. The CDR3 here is CASSVGRDSEDQPQHF. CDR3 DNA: TGTGCCAGCAGCGTAGGCCGGGACAGCGAGGATCAGCCCCAGCATTTT.

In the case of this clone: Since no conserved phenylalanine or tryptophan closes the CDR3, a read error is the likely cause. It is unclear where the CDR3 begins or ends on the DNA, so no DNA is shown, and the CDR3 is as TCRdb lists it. The CDR3 sequence: CASSYSHGPPFAL. The rearrangement uses TRBV6-6 and TRBJ2-7. The germline gives CDR1 MNHNY, CDR2 SVGAGI (reference sequence). The CDR3 is 13 amino acids long, termini counted.

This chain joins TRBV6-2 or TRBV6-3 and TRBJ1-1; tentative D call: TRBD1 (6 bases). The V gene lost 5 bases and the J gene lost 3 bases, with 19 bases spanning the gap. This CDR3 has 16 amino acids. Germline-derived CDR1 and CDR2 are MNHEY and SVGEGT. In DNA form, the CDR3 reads TGTGCCAGCAGTCGGCCGGGGGGCGTGATGGACACTGAAGCTTTCTTT. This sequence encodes CASSRPGGVMDTEAFF.

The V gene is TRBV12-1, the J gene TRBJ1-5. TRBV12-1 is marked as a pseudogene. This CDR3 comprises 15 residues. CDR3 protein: CASSFGGTLCQPQHF. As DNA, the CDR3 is TGTGCCAGCAGCTTTGGAGGGACGTTGTGTCAGCCCCAGCATTTT.

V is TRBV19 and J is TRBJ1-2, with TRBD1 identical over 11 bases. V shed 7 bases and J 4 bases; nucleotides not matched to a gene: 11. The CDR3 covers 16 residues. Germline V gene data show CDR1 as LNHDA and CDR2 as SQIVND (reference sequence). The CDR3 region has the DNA TGTGCCAGTACCTCCCACTGGGACAGGGGGAGCTATGGCTACACCTTC. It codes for CASTSHWDRGSYGYTF.

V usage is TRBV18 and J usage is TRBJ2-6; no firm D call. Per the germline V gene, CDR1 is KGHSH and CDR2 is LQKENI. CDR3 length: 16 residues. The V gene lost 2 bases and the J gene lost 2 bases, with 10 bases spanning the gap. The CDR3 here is CASSPTDITGANVLTF. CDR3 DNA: TGTGCCAGCTCACCAACTGACATAACTGGGGCCAACGTCCTGACTTTC.

The CDR3 protein is CASSLDAGRDGYTF. In DNA form, the CDR3 reads TGTGCCAGCAGTTTAGACGCAGGACGAGATGGCTACACCTTC. The chain has TRBV28 and TRBJ1-2; no clear D. V shed 2 bases and J shed 6 bases, with 13 bases lying between them. CDR1 MDHEN and CDR2 SYDVKM come from the germline V gene. The CDR3 totals 14 residues.

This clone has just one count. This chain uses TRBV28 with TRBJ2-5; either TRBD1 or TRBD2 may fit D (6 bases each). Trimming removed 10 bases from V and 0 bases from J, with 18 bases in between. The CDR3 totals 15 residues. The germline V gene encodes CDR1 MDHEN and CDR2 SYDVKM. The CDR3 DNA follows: TGTGCCATCCGAGGGGGGTCCACCAACCAAGAGACCCAGTACTTC. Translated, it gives CAIRGGSTNQETQYF. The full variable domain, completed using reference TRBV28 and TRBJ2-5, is DVKVTQSSRYLVKRTGEKVFLECVQDMDHENMFWYRQDPGLGLRLIYFSYDVKMKEKGDIPEGYSVSREKKERFSLILESASTNQTSMYLCAIRGGSTNQETQYFGPGTRLLVL.